This T cell receptor beta chain was sequenced during a study of neoadjuvant anti-PD-1 for oral cavity cancer. CDR3 length: 14 residues. Germline V gene sequence: CDR1 MDHEN, CDR2 SYDVKM. The junction had 3 bases not matched to a gene; V was cut back by 5 bases and J by 2 bases. Time point here: after neoadjuvant nivolumab, at surgical resection. Patients were newly diagnosed with stage II-IVA oral cavity squamous cell carcinoma without prior systemic or radiation treatment. Blood cells were analyzed directly, without culture or expansion. The repertoire was sequenced with immunoSEQ multiplex PCR; TCRdb's copy has only in-frame clones and lacks some. The sample includes about 13,000 clones, 67% of them seen just once.

The receptor's source is a person aged 40 to 85 with oral cavity squamous cell carcinoma. The rearrangement links TRBV28 to TRBJ2-7; 10 bases line up with TRBD2. This sample comprised PBMCs, obtained after nivolumab (anti-PD-1) treatment. This CDR3 is CASSGLAEAYEQYF. Written as DNA, the CDR3 is TGTGCCAGCAGTGGACTAGCGGAGGCCTACGAGCAGTACTTC.